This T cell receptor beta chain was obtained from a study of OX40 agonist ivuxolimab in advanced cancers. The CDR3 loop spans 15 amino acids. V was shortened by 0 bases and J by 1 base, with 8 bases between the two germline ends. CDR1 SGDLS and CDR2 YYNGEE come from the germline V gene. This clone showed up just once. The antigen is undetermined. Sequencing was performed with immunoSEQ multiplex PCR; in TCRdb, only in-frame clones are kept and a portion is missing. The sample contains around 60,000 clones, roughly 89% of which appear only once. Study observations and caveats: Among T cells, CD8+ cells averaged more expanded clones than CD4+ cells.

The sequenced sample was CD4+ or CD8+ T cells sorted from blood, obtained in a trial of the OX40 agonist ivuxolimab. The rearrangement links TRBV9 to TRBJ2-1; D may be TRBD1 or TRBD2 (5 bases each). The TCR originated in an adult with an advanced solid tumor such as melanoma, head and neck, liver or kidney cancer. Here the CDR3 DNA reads TGTGCCAGCAGCGTAGCGGGGCGGTCCTACAATGAGCAGTTCTTC. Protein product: CASSVAGRSYNEQFF.